A selection of T cell receptor beta chains follows, all from one sample in a study of T cell responses to AZD1222 COVID-19 vaccine. Using immunoSEQ multiplex PCR, the repertoire was profiled, and TCRdb retains in-frame clones only, with some absent. The data show around 99,000 clones, more than 85% seen once. The sample was peripheral blood, taken 28 days after the second AZD1222 dose. These TCRs come from an adult who received the AZD1222 COVID-19 vaccine. CDR3s include the opening cysteine and the closing phenylalanine or tryptophan. Fields, in order: CDR3 DNA, CDR3 protein, clone size, D gene, J gene, V gene. The D gene is left open where the match is weak. The size field is filled for only some rows; it gives once, few, many or a size class.

CDR3nt: TGTGCCAGTCGATTAGCGGGAGGAAAGCACGGGGAGCTGTTTTTT
CDR3aa: CASRLAGGKHGELFF
abundance: NA
d_gene: TRBD2
j_gene: TRBJ2-2
v_gene: TRBV19

CDR3nt: TGTGCCAGCAGCGTGTCGTGGGCTTGGAATACGCAGTATTTT
CDR3aa: CASSVSWAWNTQYF
abundance: NA
d_gene: NA
j_gene: TRBJ2-3
v_gene: TRBV9

CDR3nt: TGTGCCAGCAGGTCCGGGACAGGGGGTCTCAGCAATCAGCCCCAGCATTTT
CDR3aa: CASRSGTGGLSNQPQHF
abundance: NA
d_gene: TRBD1
j_gene: TRBJ1-5
v_gene: TRBV28

CDR3nt: TGTGCCAGCAGCTGGGGTCTAGCGGCAGATACGCAGTATTTT
CDR3aa: CASSWGLAADTQYF
abundance: NA
d_gene: TRBD2
j_gene: TRBJ2-3
v_gene: TRBV11-2

CDR3nt: TGTGCCATCAGGGAAAGTCCCGGGACAGGGTTCCACTACGAGCAGTACTTC
CDR3aa: CAIRESPGTGFHYEQYF
abundance: NA
d_gene: TRBD1
j_gene: TRBJ2-7
v_gene: TRBV10-3

CDR3nt: TGTGCCAGCAGCGCCACAGTCACCGGGGAGCTGTTTTTT
CDR3aa: CASSATVTGELFF
abundance: NA
d_gene: NA
j_gene: TRBJ2-2
v_gene: TRBV7-3

CDR3nt: TGCAGTGCCAGTAGCGGGGCCAACACCGGGGAGCTGTTTTTT
CDR3aa: CSASSGANTGELFF
abundance: NA
d_gene: TRBD2
j_gene: TRBJ2-2
v_gene: TRBV20-1

CDR3nt: TGTGCCAGCAGTTACTCTGGTCCCTGGGATACGCAGTATTTT
CDR3aa: CASSYSGPWDTQYF
abundance: NA
d_gene: NA
j_gene: TRBJ2-3
v_gene: TRBV6-2/TRBV6-3

CDR3nt: TGTGCCAGCGCAGGGCCCCTAATAGCAAATTCACCCCTCCACTTT
CDR3aa: CASAGPLIANSPLHF
abundance: NA
d_gene: NA
j_gene: TRBJ1-6
v_gene: TRBV27

CDR3nt: TGTGCCAGCAGCTCCGGACAGGGGACCAGGGGTGGCTACACCTTC
CDR3aa: CASSSGQGTRGGYTF
abundance: NA
d_gene: TRBD1
j_gene: TRBJ1-2
v_gene: TRBV28

CDR3nt: TGTGCCAGTAGTATTGACAGGGTTTCGGGGCCCCAGCATTTT
CDR3aa: CASSIDRVSGPQHF
abundance: NA
d_gene: TRBD1
j_gene: TRBJ1-5
v_gene: TRBV19

CDR3nt: TGTGCCAGCAGCCCGTGGAAGGGCGCCTACAATGAGCAGTTCTTC
CDR3aa: CASSPWKGAYNEQFF
abundance: NA
d_gene: NA
j_gene: TRBJ2-1
v_gene: TRBV14

CDR3nt: TGTGCCAGCAGCTTAGGGGGGGCGGGTGGCTACACCTTC
CDR3aa: CASSLGGAGGYTF
abundance: NA
d_gene: NA
j_gene: TRBJ1-2
v_gene: TRBV11-2

CDR3nt: TGTGCCAGCACCGCAACCACCGGGACAGGGTTGAAAGATGAGCAGTTCTTC
CDR3aa: CASTATTGTGLKDEQFF
abundance: NA
d_gene: TRBD1
j_gene: TRBJ2-1
v_gene: TRBV27

CDR3nt: TGTGCCAGCACCCGAAAGGGACTAGCGAATTACAATGAGCAGTTCTTC
CDR3aa: CASTRKGLANYNEQFF
abundance: NA
d_gene: TRBD2
j_gene: TRBJ2-1
v_gene: TRBV7-8

CDR3nt: TGTGCCAGCAGTCCAGGGTTAGGTCAGCCCCAGCATTTT
CDR3aa: CASSPGLGQPQHF
abundance: NA
d_gene: NA
j_gene: TRBJ1-5
v_gene: TRBV12-3/TRBV12-4

CDR3nt: TGTGCCAGTGCCGACAGGGGGCTCACCGGGGAGCTGTTTTTT
CDR3aa: CASADRGLTGELFF
abundance: NA
d_gene: TRBD1
j_gene: TRBJ2-2
v_gene: TRBV19

CDR3nt: TGTGCCAGCAGTAATCCCGGGGATTCACCCCTCCACTTT
CDR3aa: CASSNPGDSPLHF
abundance: NA
d_gene: NA
j_gene: TRBJ1-6
v_gene: TRBV6-2/TRBV6-3

CDR3nt: TGTGCCAGCAGTCCTCCGGGACAGGGTTTTTATTACTATGGCTACACCTTC
CDR3aa: CASSPPGQGFYYYGYTF
abundance: NA
d_gene: TRBD1
j_gene: TRBJ1-2
v_gene: TRBV28

CDR3nt: TGTGCCAGCAGACTCCCCTGGAGATATAGCAATCAGCCCCAGCATTTT
CDR3aa: CASRLPWRYSNQPQHF
abundance: NA
d_gene: NA
j_gene: TRBJ1-5
v_gene: TRBV28

CDR3nt: TGTGCCAGTCGTCGGCAGTCCAATCAGCCCCAGCATTTT
CDR3aa: CASRRQSNQPQHF
abundance: NA
d_gene: NA
j_gene: TRBJ1-5
v_gene: TRBV19

CDR3nt: TGTGCCAGCAGCTTTCTGGGACGGACAAACACTGAAGCTTTCTTT
CDR3aa: CASSFLGRTNTEAFF
abundance: NA
d_gene: NA
j_gene: TRBJ1-1
v_gene: TRBV7-9

CDR3nt: TGTGCCAGCAGCAAGAAGGGACTAGCGGGGACCGGGGAGCTGTTTTTT
CDR3aa: CASSKKGLAGTGELFF
abundance: NA
d_gene: TRBD2
j_gene: TRBJ2-2
v_gene: TRBV5-4

CDR3nt: TGTGCCAGCATGTCCCGTGAGCAGTACTTC
CDR3aa: CASMSREQYF
abundance: NA
d_gene: NA
j_gene: TRBJ2-7
v_gene: TRBV2

CDR3nt: TGCGCCAGCAGCCCCCAACCCGGGGGGGGGAATCAGCCCCAGCATTTT
CDR3aa: CASSPQPGGGNQPQHF
abundance: NA
d_gene: NA
j_gene: TRBJ1-5
v_gene: TRBV5-1

CDR3nt: TGCGCCAGCAGCTTGGCGAGACTAGCGGGAGCGGAAAATGAGCAGTTCTTC
CDR3aa: CASSLARLAGAENEQFF
abundance: once
d_gene: TRBD2
j_gene: TRBJ2-1
v_gene: TRBV5-1

CDR3nt: TGCGCCAGCAGTGAACCGGACCAGGTGGACACTGAAGCTTTCTTT
CDR3aa: CASSEPDQVDTEAFF
abundance: NA
d_gene: NA
j_gene: TRBJ1-1
v_gene: TRBV10-1

CDR3nt: TGTCCCTCCCGGTGTAGCACAGATACGCAGTATTTT
CDR3aa: CPSRCSTDTQYF
abundance: NA
d_gene: NA
j_gene: TRBJ2-3
v_gene: TRBV19

CDR3nt: TGCGCCAGCAGTGCGGGGGGCATTGACACCGGGGAGCTGTTTTTT
CDR3aa: CASSAGGIDTGELFF
abundance: few
d_gene: NA
j_gene: TRBJ2-2
v_gene: TRBV10-1

CDR3nt: TGTGCCAGCAGTCTGGGACAGAACTATGGCTACACCTTC
CDR3aa: CASSLGQNYGYTF
abundance: NA
d_gene: TRBD1
j_gene: TRBJ1-2
v_gene: TRBV28

CDR3nt: TGTGCCAGCAGTTTACTAGCGAGACCCTACGAGCAGTACTTC
CDR3aa: CASSLLARPYEQYF
abundance: NA
d_gene: NA
j_gene: TRBJ2-7
v_gene: TRBV28

CDR3nt: TGTGCCAGCTCACCACCAGCATTCACAGATACGCAGTATTTT
CDR3aa: CASSPPAFTDTQYF
abundance: NA
d_gene: NA
j_gene: TRBJ2-3
v_gene: TRBV18

CDR3nt: TGTGCCAGTAGGGTTTCGGCTGGAAACACCATATATTTT
CDR3aa: CASRVSAGNTIYF
abundance: NA
d_gene: NA
j_gene: TRBJ1-3
v_gene: TRBV28

CDR3nt: TGTGCCAGCTCACGTACATCGGGGGAGTCAGATACGCAGTATTTT
CDR3aa: CASSRTSGESDTQYF
abundance: NA
d_gene: NA
j_gene: TRBJ2-3
v_gene: TRBV18

CDR3nt: TGTGCCAGCAGTTTAGGGGGCGGAATTGGGGAGCAGTACTTC
CDR3aa: CASSLGGGIGEQYF
abundance: NA
d_gene: NA
j_gene: TRBJ2-7
v_gene: TRBV28

CDR3nt: TGCGCCAGCAGCCGATCCGCCGGGGCCGCGGTTAACTATGGCTACACCTTC
CDR3aa: CASSRSAGAAVNYGYTF
abundance: NA
d_gene: NA
j_gene: TRBJ1-2
v_gene: TRBV4-1

CDR3nt: TGTGCCACCAGTGGAGGGCCCACAGATACGCAGTATTTT
CDR3aa: CATSGGPTDTQYF
abundance: NA
d_gene: NA
j_gene: TRBJ2-3
v_gene: TRBV24-1

CDR3nt: TGTGCCAGCAGCTTGCAGGGACGTAGGAACACTGAAGCTTTCTTT
CDR3aa: CASSLQGRRNTEAFF
abundance: NA
d_gene: NA
j_gene: TRBJ1-1
v_gene: TRBV7-2

CDR3nt: TGTGCCAGCCAACTAGCGGGAGGGCTGGATACGCAGTATTTT
CDR3aa: CASQLAGGLDTQYF
abundance: NA
d_gene: TRBD2
j_gene: TRBJ2-3
v_gene: TRBV19

CDR3nt: TGTGCCAGCAGCCAAGAGGGGACCCGCGCCCGCAATGAGCAGTTCTTC
CDR3aa: CASSQEGTRARNEQFF
abundance: NA
d_gene: NA
j_gene: TRBJ2-1
v_gene: TRBV3-1/TRBV3-2

CDR3nt: TGTGCCACCAGTCGGGGAAATCAGCCCCAGCATTTT
CDR3aa: CATSRGNQPQHF
abundance: NA
d_gene: NA
j_gene: TRBJ1-5
v_gene: TRBV24-1

CDR3nt: TGTGCCAGCAGCCAGAGCTCCTACGAGCAGTACTTC
CDR3aa: CASSQSSYEQYF
abundance: NA
d_gene: NA
j_gene: TRBJ2-7
v_gene: TRBV11-1

CDR3nt: TGCGCCAGCAGCTTGATACAGGCGGGCTACGAGCAGTACTTC
CDR3aa: CASSLIQAGYEQYF
abundance: NA
d_gene: NA
j_gene: TRBJ2-7
v_gene: TRBV5-1

CDR3nt: TGTGCCAGCAGGATGAGCGGGAATAGCAATCAGCCCCAGCATTTT
CDR3aa: CASRMSGNSNQPQHF
abundance: NA
d_gene: NA
j_gene: TRBJ1-5
v_gene: TRBV28

CDR3nt: TGTGCCGGTAAACAGGGGGGCCTAAATGAAAAACTGTTTTTT
CDR3aa: CAGKQGGLNEKLFF
abundance: NA
d_gene: TRBD1
j_gene: TRBJ1-4
v_gene: TRBV19

CDR3nt: TGTGCCAGCAGCTCCTGGACAACCGGGGAGCTGTTTTTT
CDR3aa: CASSSWTTGELFF
abundance: NA
d_gene: NA
j_gene: TRBJ2-2
v_gene: TRBV7-6

CDR3nt: TGTGCCAGCAGTGGAGGGACAGGGGTTACTAATGAAAAACTGTTTTTT
CDR3aa: CASSGGTGVTNEKLFF
abundance: NA
d_gene: TRBD1
j_gene: TRBJ1-4
v_gene: TRBV6-1

CDR3nt: TGTGCCAGCAGAAAAGGGGGGACTGAAGCTTTCTTT
CDR3aa: CASRKGGTEAFF
abundance: NA
d_gene: NA
j_gene: TRBJ1-1
v_gene: TRBV6-5

CDR3nt: TGTGCCACCAGTGAACGACGGGCTAGCGGACAAGAGACCCAGTACTTC
CDR3aa: CATSERRASGQETQYF
abundance: NA
d_gene: TRBD2
j_gene: TRBJ2-5
v_gene: TRBV24-1

CDR3nt: TGTGCCAGCAGCACAAAGACAGTCGCCTTTGGAAACACCATATATTTT
CDR3aa: CASSTKTVAFGNTIYF
abundance: once
d_gene: NA
j_gene: TRBJ1-3
v_gene: TRBV5-4